Following are 9 T cell receptor beta chains from one sample sequenced in a study of patients and donors after allogeneic stem cell transplantation. TCRdb re-derived calls from the RT-PCR reads in MiXCR, one entry per CDR3 protein. The data contain about 1,800 distinct CDR3 sequences, over 12% of them singletons. The material sequenced was blood, either unsorted or a sorted T cell fraction (not recorded which). The receptors stem from a human donor who was either an allogeneic HSCT recipient or a stem cell or donor lymphocyte infusion donor (not recorded which). It is not recorded whose cells these are; they may come from a transplant donor.

This clonotype was detected only a few times. The rearrangement uses TRBV12-3 or TRBV12-4 and TRBJ2-7, with no clear D. V lost 7 bases, J lost 1 base, and 14 bases lay in between. This CDR3 spans 14 amino acids. The CDR3: CASIRILPSYEQYV. In nucleotides, the CDR3 is TGTGCCAGCATTAGGATACTGCCGTCCTACGAGCAGTACGTC.

This clonotype is deemed large. The V gene is TRBV28, the J gene TRBJ2-1, with no clear D. Germline CDR1 and CDR2: MDHEN and SYDVKM. V lost 6 bases to trimming and J lost 7 bases, with 7 bases between them. The CDR3 extends over 11 amino acids. The CDR3 nucleotides read TGTGCCAGCAGCCTAGGGAATGAGCAGTTCTTC. It translates to CASSLGNEQFF.

In DNA, the CDR3 is TGTGCCTGGGGCACGGGACTAGTACCAGAGACCCAGTACTTC. Translated: CAWGTGLVPETQYF. V and J are TRBV30 and TRBJ2-5, with 8 bases aligning to TRBD2. Losses at the gene ends were 5 bases for V and 4 bases for J; bases not matched to a gene: 9. The CDR3 contains 14 residues. Germline V gene data show CDR1 as GTSNPN and CDR2 as SVGIG (reference sequence).

This clonotype is deemed large. V usage is TRBV5-6 and J usage is TRBJ2-1, with a tentative D call TRBD1 (6 bases). The germline CDR1 and CDR2 sequences are SGHDT and YYEEEE. V was clipped by 0 bases and J by 6 bases, with 7 bases between them. The CDR3 spans 13 residues. Here the CDR3 DNA reads TGTGCCAGCAGCTTGGCGGACAGCAATGAGCAGTTCTTC. Its translation: CASSLADSNEQFF.

This clonotype ranks as medium-sized (0.01 to 0.1%). The chain joins TRBV10-3 to TRBJ2-1, with 8 bases that match TRBD2. The CDR3 is 14 residues long. Germline V gene sequence: CDR1 ENHRY, CDR2 SYGVKD. V gave up 2 bases and J gave up 5 bases; unmatched junction bases: 2. The CDR3 spells CAISERGGDNEQFF. The CDR3 bases are TGTGCCATCAGTGAGCGGGGGGGAGACAATGAGCAGTTCTTC.

Sample share makes this clonotype large. This rearrangement joins TRBV7-2 to TRBJ2-3, with D tentatively TRBD2 (5 bases). There are 16 residues in the CDR3. Trimming cost V 5 bases and J 2 bases, with 17 bases left between them. Germline V gene lookup returns CDR1 SGHTA and CDR2 FQGNSA. The CDR3 loop reads CASSINSGGYTDTQYF. In DNA, the CDR3 is TGTGCCAGCAGCATTAACAGCGGCGGTTACACAGATACGCAGTATTTT. Based on the CDR3 plus reference TRBV7-2 and TRBJ2-3, the full variable domain is GAGVSQSPSNKVTEKGKDVELRCDPISGHTALYWYRQSLGQGLEFLIYFQGNSAPDKSGLPSDRFSAERTGGSVSTLTIQRTQQEDSAVYLCASSINSGGYTDTQYFGPGTRLTVL.

The rearrangement uses TRBV30 and TRBJ1-2, with 11 bases aligning to TRBD1. J was trimmed by 8 bases and V by 5 bases; bases with no gene match: 7. CDR1 and CDR2 (germline): GTSNPN, SVGIG (reference sequence). This CDR3 region has 13 residues. DNA of the CDR3: TGTGCCTGGGTCCCGGACAGGGGGCAGGGCTACACCTTC. Translation gives CAWVPDRGQGYTF.

This clonotype counts as medium-sized. The chain joins TRBV7-2 to TRBJ2-7; D tentatively fits TRBD1 or TRBD2 (5 bases each). V was trimmed by 1 base and J by 6 bases, leaving 7 bases between them. Per the germline V gene, CDR1 is SGHTA and CDR2 is FQGNSA. The length of the CDR3 is 12 residues. The CDR3, as DNA: TGTGCCAGCAGCTTAGGAGGGACCGAGCAGTACTTC. It codes for CASSLGGTEQYF.

By its share, this clonotype is large. The rearrangement uses TRBV6-1 and TRBJ2-5, with D perhaps matching TRBD2 (7 bases). This CDR3 spans 13 amino acids. CDR1 and CDR2 (germline): MNHNS, SASEGT. V gave up 7 bases and J gave up 4 bases, with 13 bases separating them. The CDR3 region is CASKAGTRETQYF. DNA for the CDR3: TGTGCCAGCAAAGCGGGGACACGAGAGACCCAGTACTTC.